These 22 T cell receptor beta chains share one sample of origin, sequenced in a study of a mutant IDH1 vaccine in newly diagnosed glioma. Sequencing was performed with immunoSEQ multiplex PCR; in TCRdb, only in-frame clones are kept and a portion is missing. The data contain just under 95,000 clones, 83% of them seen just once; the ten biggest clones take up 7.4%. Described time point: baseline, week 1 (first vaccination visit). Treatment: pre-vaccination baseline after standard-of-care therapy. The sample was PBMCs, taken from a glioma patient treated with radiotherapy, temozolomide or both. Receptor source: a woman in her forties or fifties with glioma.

CDR3 amino acids: CASSTSGGATGELFF. CDR3 coding DNA: TGTGCCAGCAGCACTAGCGGGGGGGCGACCGGGGAGCTGTTTTTT. The J gene is TRBJ2-2, the V gene TRBV6-5, with 13 bases that match TRBD2. This CDR3 is built from 15 residues. The trim removed 6 bases at V and 5 bases at J, leaving 3 bases unmatched. In germline, CDR1 is MNHEY, CDR2 SVGAGI.

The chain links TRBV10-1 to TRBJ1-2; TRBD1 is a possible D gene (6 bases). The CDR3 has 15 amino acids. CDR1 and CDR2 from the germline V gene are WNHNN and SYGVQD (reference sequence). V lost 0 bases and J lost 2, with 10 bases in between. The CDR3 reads CASSESGGANYGYTF. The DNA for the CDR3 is TGCGCCAGCAGTGAGTCGGGGGGCGCGAACTATGGCTACACCTTC.

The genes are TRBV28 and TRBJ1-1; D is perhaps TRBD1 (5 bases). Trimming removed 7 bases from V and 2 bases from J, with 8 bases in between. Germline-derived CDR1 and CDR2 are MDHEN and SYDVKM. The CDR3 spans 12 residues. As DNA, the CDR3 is TGTGCCAGCAAGGACATTAACACTGAAGCTTTCTTT. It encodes CASKDINTEAFF.

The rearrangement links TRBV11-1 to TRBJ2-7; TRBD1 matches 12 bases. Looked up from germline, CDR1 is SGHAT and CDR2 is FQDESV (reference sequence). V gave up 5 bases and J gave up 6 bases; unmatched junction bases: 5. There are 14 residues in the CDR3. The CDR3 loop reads CASSRRDRGPEQYF. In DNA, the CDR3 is TGTGCCAGCAGCCGTCGGGACAGGGGGCCCGAGCAGTACTTC.

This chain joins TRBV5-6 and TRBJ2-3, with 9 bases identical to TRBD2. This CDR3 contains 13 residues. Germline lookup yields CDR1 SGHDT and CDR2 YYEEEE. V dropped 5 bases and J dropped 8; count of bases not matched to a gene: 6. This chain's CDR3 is CASRLSGGGTQYF. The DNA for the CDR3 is TGTGCCAGCAGACTTAGCGGGGGCGGTACGCAGTATTTT.

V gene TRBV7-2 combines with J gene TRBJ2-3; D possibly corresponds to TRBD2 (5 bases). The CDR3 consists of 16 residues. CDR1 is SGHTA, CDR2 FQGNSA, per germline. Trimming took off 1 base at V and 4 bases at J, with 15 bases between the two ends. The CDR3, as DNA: TGTGCCAGCAGCTTAGGGATCGGGCTAGCCGCAGATACGCAGTATTTT. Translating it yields CASSLGIGLAADTQYF.

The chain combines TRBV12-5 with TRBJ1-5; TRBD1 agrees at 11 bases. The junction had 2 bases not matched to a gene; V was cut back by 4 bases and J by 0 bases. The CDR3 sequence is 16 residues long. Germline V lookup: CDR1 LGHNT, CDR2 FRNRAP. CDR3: CASGWGTGGSNQPQHF. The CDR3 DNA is TGTGCTAGTGGTTGGGGGACAGGGGGTAGCAATCAGCCCCAGCATTTT.

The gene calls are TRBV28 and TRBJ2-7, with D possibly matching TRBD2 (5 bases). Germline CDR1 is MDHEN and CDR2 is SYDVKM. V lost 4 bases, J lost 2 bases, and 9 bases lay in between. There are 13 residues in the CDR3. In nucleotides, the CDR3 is TGTGCCAGCAGTTCATCTAGCCCCTACGAGCAGTACTTC. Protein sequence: CASSSSSPYEQYF. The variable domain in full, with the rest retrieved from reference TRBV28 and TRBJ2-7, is DVKVTQSSRYLVKRTGEKVFLECVQDMDHENMFWYRQDPGLGLRLIYFSYDVKMKEKGDIPEGYSVSREKKERFSLILESASTNQTSMYLCASSSSSPYEQYFGPGTRLTVT.

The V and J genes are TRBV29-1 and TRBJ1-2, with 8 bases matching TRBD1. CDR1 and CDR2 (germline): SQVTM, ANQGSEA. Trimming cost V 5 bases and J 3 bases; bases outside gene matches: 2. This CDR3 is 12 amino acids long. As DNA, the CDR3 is TGCAGCGTTAAGACAGGGGACTATGGCTACACCTTC. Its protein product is CSVKTGDYGYTF.

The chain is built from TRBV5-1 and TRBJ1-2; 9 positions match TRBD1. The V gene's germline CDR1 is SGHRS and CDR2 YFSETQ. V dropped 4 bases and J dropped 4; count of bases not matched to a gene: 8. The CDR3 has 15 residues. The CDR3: CASSPAQGAPYGYTF. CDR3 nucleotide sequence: TGCGCCAGCAGCCCGGCACAGGGGGCCCCCTATGGCTACACCTTC. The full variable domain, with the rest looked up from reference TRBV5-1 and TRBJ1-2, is KAGVTQTPRYLIKTRGQQVTLSCSPISGHRSVSWYQQTPGQGLQFLFEYFSETQRNKGNFPGRFSGRQFSNSRSEMNVSTLELGDSALYLCASSPAQGAPYGYTFGSGTRLTVV.

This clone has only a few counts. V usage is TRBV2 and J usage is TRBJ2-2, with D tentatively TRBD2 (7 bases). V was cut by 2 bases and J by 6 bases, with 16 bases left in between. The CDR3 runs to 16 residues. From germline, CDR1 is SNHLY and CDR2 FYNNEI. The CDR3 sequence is CASSEKGGEISGELFF. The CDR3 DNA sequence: TGTGCCAGCAGTGAAAAGGGGGGGGAAATCTCCGGGGAGCTGTTTTTT.

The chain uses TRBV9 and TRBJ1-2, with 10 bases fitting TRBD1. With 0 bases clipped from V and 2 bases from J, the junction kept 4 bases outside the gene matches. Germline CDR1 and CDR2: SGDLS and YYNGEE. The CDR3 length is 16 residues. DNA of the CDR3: TGTGCCAGCAGCGTAGGCCCGGGACAGGGGAACTATGGCTACACCTTC. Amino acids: CASSVGPGQGNYGYTF.

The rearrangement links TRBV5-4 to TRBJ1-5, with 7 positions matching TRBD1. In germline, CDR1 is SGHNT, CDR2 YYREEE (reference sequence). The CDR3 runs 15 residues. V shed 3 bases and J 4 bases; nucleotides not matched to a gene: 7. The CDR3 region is CASSWGPGQNQPQHF. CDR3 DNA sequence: TGTGCCAGCAGCTGGGGACCGGGACAGAATCAGCCCCAGCATTTT.

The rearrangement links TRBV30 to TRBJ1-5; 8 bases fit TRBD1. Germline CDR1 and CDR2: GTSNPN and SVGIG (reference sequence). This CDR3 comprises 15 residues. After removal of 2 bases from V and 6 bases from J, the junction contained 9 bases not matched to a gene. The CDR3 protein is CAWSYQGAHSQPQHF. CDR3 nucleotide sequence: TGTGCCTGGAGTTATCAGGGGGCACACAGTCAGCCCCAGCATTTT. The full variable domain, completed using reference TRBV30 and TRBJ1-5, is SQTIHQWPATLVQPVGSPLSLECTVEGTSNPNLYWYRQAAGRGLQLLFYSVGIGQISSEVPQNLSASRPQDRQFILSSKKLLLSDSGFYLCAWSYQGAHSQPQHFGDGTRLSIL.

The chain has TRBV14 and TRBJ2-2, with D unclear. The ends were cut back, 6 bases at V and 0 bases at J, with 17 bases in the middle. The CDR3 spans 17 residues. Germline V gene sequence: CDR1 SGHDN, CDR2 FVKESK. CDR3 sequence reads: CASSTSRTATNTGELFF. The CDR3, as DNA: TGTGCCAGCAGTACGTCCAGAACCGCGACGAACACCGGGGAGCTGTTTTTT.

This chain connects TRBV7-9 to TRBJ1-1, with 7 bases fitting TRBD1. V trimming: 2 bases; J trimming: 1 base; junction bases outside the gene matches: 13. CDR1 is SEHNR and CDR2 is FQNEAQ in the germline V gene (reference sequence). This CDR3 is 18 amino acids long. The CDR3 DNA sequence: TGTGCCAGCAGCTTAATTATAGGCTCGGGACAGACGAACACTGAAGCTTTCTTT. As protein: CASSLIIGSGQTNTEAFF.

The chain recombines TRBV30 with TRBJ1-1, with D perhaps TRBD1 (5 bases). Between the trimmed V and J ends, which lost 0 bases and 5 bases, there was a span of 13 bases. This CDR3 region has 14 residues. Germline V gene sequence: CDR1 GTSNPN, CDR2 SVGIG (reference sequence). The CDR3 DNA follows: TGTGCCTGGAGTGTACTAGACAGAAATACTGAAGCTTTCTTT. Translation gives CAWSVLDRNTEAFF.

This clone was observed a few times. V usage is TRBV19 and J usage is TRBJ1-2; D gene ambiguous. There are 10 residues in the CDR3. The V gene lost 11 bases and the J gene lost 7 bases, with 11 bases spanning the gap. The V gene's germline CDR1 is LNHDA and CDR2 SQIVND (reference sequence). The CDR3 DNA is TGTGCCGTCCGGACGAGTGGCTACACCTTC. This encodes CAVRTSGYTF. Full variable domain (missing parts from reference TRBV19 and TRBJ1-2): DGGITQSPKYLFRKEGQNVTLSCEQNLNHDAMYWYRQDPGQGLRLIYYSQIVNDFQKGDIAEGYSVSREKKESFPLTVTSAQKNPTAFYLCAVRTSGYTFGSGTRLTVV.

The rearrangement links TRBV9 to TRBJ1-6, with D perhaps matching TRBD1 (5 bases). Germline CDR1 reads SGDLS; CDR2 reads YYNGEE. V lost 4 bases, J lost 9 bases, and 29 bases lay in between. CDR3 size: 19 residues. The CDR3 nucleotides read TGTGCCAGCAGCTCTCCGGCGGGCCATGGGGCGGATGGGGTTTCACCCCTCCACTTT. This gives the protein CASSSPAGHGADGVSPLHF.

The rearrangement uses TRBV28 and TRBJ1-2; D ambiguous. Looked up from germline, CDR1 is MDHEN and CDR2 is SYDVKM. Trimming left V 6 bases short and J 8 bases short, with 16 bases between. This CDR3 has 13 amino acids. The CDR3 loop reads CASRTLRWEGYTF. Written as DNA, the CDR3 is TGTGCCAGCAGGACTTTACGCTGGGAGGGCTACACCTTC.

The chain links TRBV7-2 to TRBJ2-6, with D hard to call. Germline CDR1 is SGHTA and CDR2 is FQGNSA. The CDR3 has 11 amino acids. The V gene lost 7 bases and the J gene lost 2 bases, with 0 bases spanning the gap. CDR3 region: CASTGANVLTF. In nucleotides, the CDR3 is TGTGCCAGCACTGGGGCCAACGTCCTGACTTTC.

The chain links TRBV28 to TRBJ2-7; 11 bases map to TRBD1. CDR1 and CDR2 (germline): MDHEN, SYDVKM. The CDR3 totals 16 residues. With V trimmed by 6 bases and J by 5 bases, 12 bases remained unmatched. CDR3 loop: CASSPAPGQGVNEQYF. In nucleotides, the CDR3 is TGTGCCAGCAGCCCCGCACCGGGACAGGGGGTAAACGAGCAGTACTTC.